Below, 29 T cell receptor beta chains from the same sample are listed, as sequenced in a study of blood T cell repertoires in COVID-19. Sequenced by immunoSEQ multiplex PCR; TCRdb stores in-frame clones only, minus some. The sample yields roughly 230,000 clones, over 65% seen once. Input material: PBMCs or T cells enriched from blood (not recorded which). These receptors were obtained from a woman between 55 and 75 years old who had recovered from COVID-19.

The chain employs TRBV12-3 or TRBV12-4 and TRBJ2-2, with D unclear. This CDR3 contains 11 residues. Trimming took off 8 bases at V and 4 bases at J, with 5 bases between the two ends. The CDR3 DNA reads TGTGCCAGCCAGGCCACCGGGGAGCTGTTTTTT. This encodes CASQATGELFF.

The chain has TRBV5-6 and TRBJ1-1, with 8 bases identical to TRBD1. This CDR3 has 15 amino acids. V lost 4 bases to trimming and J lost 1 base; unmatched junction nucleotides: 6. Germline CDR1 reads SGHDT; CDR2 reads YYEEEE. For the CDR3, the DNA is TGTGCCAGCAGCCTAGACAGGGGATCGAACACTGAAGCTTTCTTT. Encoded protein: CASSLDRGSNTEAFF.

The CDR3 coding sequence is TGTGCCAGCTCCCGGACAGGGGTTATGAACACCGGGGAGCTGTTTTTT. Its protein product is CASSRTGVMNTGELFF. The chain couples TRBV18 to TRBJ2-2, with 9 bases identical to TRBD1. Germline lookup yields CDR1 KGHSH and CDR2 LQKENI. The CDR3 has 16 residues. V lost 6 bases and J lost 1; bases outside the gene matches: 6.

The CDR3 loop reads CASSLIQHPNQPQHF. The CDR3 DNA reads as TGTGCCAGCAGTTTGATACAGCACCCCAATCAGCCCCAGCATTTT. V is TRBV27 and J is TRBJ1-5; D ambiguous. The CDR3 covers 15 residues. V gave up 3 bases and J gave up 3 bases, with 12 bases separating them. Germline CDR1 and CDR2: MNHEY and SMNVEV (reference sequence).

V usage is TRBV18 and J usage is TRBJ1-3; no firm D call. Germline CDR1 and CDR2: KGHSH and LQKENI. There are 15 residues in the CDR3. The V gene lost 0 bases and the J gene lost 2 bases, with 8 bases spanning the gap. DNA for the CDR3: TGTGCCAGCTCACCACCGGGCAGGCCTGGAAACACCATATATTTT. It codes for CASSPPGRPGNTIYF. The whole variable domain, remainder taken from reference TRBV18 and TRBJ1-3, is NAGVMQNPRHLVRRRGQEARLRCSPMKGHSHVYWYRQLPEEGLKFMVYLQKENIIDESGMPKERFSAEFPKEGPSILRIQQVVRGDSAAYFCASSPPGRPGNTIYFGEGSWLTVV.

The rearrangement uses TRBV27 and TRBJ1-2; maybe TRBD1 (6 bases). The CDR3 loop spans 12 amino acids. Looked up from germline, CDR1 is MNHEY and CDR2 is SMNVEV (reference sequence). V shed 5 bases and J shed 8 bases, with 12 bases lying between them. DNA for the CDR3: TGTGCCAGCAGTGGGACAAATCGAGGCTACACCTTC. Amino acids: CASSGTNRGYTF.

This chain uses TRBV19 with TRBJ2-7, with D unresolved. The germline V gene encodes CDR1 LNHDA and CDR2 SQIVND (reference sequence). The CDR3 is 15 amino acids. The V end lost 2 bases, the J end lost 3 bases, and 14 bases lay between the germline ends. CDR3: CASSIRSSVDYEQYF. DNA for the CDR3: TGTGCCAGTAGTATACGGTCCAGCGTAGACTACGAGCAGTACTTC.

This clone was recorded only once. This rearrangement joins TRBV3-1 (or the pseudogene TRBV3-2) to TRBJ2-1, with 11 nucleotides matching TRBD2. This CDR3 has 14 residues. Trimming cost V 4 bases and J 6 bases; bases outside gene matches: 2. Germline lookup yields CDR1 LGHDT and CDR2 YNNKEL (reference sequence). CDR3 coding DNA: TGTGCCAGCAGCCTAGCGGGGGGGCTCAATGAGCAGTTCTTC. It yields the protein CASSLAGGLNEQFF.

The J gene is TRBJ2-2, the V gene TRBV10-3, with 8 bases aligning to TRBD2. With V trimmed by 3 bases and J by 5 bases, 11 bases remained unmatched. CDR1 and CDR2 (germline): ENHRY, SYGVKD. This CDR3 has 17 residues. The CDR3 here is CAISDPSREEGTGELFF. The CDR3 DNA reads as TGTGCCATCAGTGACCCCTCGCGGGAGGAAGGGACCGGGGAGCTGTTTTTT.

The CDR3 sequence is CASNPPDQPQHF. CDR3 DNA: TGTGCCAGCAATCCCCCCGATCAGCCCCAGCATTTT. The genes are TRBV6-5 and TRBJ1-5, with no clear D. The CDR3 totals 12 residues. CDR1 and CDR2 (germline): MNHEY, SVGAGI. V gave up 7 bases and J gave up 5 bases, with 9 bases separating them.

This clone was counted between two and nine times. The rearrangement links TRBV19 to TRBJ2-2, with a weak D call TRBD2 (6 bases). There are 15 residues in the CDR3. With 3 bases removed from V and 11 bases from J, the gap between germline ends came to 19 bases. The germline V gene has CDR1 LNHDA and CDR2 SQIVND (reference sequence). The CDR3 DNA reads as TGTGCCAGTAGTATGGGAGGACCAAAGGCCCGCGAGCTGTTTTTT. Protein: CASSMGGPKARELFF. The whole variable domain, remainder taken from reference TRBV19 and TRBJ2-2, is DGGITQSPKYLFRKEGQNVTLSCEQNLNHDAMYWYRQDPGQGLRLIYYSQIVNDFQKGDIAEGYSVSREKKESFPLTVTSAQKNPTAFYLCASSMGGPKARELFFGEGSRLTVL.

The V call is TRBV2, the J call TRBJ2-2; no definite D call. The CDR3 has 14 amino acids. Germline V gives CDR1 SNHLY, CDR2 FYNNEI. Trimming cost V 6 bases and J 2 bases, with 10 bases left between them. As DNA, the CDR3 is TGTGCCAGCAGCATGTCAGTAAACACCGGGGAGCTGTTTTTT. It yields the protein CASSMSVNTGELFF.

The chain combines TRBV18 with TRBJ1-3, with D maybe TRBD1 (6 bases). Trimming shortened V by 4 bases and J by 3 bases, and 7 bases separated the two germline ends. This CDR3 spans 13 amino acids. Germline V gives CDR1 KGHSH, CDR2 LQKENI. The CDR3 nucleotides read TGTGCCAGCTCACTGGACAGTGGAAACACCATATATTTT. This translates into CASSLDSGNTIYF.

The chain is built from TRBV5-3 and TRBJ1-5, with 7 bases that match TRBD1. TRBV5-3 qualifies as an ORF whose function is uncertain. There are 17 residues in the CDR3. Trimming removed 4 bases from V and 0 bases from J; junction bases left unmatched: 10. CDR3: CARSIPTGNDSNQPQHF. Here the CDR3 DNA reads TGTGCCAGAAGCATCCCGACAGGGAATGATAGCAATCAGCCCCAGCATTTT.

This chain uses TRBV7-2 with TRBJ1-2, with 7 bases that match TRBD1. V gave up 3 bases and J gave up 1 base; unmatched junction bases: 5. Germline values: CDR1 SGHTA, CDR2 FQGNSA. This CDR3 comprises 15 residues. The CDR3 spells CASSFRDSGNYGYTF. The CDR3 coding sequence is TGTGCCAGCAGCTTCCGGGACAGCGGTAACTATGGCTACACCTTC.

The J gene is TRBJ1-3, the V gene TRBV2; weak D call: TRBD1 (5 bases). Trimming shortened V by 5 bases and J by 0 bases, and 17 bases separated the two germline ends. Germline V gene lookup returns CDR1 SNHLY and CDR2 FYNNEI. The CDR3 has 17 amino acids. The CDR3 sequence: CASSPRGGNRSGNTIYF. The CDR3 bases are TGTGCCAGCAGTCCAAGGGGAGGGAATCGCTCTGGAAACACCATATATTTT.

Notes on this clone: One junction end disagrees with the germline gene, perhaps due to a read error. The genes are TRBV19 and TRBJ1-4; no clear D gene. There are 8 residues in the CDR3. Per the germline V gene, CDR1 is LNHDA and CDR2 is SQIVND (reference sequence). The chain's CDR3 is CATHCTVF. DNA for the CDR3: TGTGCCACCCATTGTACTGTTTTT.

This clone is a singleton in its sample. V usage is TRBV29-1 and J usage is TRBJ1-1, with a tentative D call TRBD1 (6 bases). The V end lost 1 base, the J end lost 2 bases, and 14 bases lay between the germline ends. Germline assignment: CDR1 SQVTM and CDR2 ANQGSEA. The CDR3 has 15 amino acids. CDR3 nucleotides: TGCAGCGTTGAAGTGCAGGGGCAAATCAACACTGAAGCTTTCTTT. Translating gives CSVEVQGQINTEAFF.

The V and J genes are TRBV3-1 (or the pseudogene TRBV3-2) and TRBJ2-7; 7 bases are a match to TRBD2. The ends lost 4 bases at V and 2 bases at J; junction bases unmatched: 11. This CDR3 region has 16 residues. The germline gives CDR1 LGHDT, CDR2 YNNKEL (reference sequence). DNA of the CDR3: TGTGCCAGCAGCCCTAGGTCCGCTAGCGGTACCTACGAGCAGTACTTC. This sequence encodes CASSPRSASGTYEQYF.

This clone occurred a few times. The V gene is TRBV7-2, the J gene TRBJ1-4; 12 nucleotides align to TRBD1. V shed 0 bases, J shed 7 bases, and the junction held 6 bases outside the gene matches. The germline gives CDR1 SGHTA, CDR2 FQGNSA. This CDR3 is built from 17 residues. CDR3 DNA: TGTGCCAGCAGCTTAGCCGGGACAGGGGGCTCGAGTGAAAAACTGTTTTTT. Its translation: CASSLAGTGGSSEKLFF.

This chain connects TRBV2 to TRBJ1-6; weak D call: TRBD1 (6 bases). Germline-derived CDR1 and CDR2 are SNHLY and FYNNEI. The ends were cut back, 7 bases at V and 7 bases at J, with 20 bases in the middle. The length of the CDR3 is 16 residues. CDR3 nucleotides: TGTGCCAGCAAGTGGGACACGGTATCCCACAATTCACCCCTCCACTTT. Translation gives CASKWDTVSHNSPLHF.

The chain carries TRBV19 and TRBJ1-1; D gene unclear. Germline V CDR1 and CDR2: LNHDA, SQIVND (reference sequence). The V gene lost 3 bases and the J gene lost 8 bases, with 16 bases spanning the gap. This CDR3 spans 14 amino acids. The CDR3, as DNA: TGTGCCAGTAGTATGGACTATTTGGGGATGGAAGCTTTCTTT. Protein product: CASSMDYLGMEAFF.

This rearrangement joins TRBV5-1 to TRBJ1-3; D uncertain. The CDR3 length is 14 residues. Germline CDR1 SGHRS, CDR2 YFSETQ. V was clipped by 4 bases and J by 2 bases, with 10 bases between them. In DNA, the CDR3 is TGCGCCAGCAGCCGGCCCGGGACTGGAAACACCATATATTTT. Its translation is CASSRPGTGNTIYF.

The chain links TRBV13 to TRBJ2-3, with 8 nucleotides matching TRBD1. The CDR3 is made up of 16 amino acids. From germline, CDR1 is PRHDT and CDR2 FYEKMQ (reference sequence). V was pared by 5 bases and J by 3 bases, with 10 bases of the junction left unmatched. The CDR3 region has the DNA TGTGCCAGCAGCCCCGGCGGACAGGGTAAGACAGATACGCAGTATTTT. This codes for CASSPGGQGKTDTQYF.

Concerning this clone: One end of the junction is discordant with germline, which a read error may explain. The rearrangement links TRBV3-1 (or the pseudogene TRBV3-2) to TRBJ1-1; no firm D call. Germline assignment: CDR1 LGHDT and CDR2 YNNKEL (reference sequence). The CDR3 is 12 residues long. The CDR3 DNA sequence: TGTGCCAGCAGCCAAGGAAACAGTGAAGCTTTCTTT. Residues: CASSQGNSEAFF.

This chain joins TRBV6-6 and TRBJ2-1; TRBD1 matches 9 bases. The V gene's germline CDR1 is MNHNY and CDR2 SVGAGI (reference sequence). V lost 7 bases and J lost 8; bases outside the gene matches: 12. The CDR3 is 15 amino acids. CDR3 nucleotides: TGTGCCAGCAATCACAAGGGGACAGGGAGCGATGAGCAGTTCTTC. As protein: CASNHKGTGSDEQFF.

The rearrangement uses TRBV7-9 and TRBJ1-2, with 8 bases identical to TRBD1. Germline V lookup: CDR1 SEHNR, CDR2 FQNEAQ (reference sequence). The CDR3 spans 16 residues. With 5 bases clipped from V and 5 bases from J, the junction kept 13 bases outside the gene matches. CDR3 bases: TGTGCCAGCAGCCTGGGACAGGCTGAGGTTCGGTATGGCTACACCTTC. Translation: CASSLGQAEVRYGYTF.

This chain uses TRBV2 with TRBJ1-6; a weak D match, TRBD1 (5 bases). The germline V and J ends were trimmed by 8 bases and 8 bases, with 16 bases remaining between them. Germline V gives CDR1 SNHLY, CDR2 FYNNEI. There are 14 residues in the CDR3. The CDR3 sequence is CASGRQISDSPLHF. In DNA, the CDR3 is TGTGCCAGCGGTCGACAGATTTCGGATTCACCCCTCCACTTT.

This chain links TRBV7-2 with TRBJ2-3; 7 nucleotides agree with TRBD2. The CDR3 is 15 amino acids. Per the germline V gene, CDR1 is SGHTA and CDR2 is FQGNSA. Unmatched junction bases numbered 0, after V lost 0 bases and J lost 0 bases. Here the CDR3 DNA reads TGTGCCAGCAGCTTAGCGCGGGGGAGCACAGATACGCAGTATTTT. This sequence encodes CASSLARGSTDTQYF.